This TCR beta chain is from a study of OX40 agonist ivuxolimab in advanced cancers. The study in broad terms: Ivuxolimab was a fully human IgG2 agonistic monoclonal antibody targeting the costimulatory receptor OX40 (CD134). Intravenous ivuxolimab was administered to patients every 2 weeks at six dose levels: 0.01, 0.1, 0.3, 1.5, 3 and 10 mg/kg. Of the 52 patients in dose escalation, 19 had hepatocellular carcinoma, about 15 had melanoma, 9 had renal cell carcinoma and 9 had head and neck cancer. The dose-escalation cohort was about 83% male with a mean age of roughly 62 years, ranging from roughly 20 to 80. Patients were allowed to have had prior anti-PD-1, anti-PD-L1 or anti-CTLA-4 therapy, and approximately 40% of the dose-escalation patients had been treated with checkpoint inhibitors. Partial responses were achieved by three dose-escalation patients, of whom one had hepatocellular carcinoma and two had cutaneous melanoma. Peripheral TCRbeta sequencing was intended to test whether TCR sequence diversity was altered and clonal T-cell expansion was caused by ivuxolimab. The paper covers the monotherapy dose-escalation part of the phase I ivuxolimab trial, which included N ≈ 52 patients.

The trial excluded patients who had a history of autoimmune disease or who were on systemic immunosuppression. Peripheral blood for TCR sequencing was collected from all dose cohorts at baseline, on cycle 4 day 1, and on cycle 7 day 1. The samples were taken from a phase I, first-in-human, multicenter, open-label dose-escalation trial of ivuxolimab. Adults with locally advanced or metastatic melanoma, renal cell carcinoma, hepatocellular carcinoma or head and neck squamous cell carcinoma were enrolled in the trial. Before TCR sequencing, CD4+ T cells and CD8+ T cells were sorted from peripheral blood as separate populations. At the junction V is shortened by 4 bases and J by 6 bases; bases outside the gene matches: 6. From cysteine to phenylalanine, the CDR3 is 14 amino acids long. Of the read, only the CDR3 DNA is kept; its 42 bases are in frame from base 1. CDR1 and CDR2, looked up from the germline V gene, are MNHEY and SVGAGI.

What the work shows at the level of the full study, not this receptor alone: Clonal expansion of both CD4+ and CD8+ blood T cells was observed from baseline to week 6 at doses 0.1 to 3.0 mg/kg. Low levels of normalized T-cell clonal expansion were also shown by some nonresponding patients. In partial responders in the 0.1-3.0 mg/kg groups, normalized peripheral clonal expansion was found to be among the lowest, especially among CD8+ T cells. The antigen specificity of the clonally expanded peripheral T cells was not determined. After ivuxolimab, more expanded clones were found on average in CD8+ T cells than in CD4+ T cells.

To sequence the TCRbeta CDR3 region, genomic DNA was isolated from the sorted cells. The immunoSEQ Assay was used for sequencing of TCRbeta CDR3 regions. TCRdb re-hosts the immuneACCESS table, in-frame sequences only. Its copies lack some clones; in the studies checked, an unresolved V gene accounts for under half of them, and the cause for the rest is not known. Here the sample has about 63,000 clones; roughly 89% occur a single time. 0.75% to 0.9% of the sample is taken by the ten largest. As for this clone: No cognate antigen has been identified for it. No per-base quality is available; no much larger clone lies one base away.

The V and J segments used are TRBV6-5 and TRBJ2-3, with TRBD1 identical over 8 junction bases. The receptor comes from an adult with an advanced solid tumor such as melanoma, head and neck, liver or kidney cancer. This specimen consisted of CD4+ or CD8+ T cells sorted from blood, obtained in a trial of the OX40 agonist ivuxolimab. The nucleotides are TGTGCCAGCAGTTCAGGACAGGGTTGGGATACGCAGTATTTT. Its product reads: CASSSGQGWDTQYF.